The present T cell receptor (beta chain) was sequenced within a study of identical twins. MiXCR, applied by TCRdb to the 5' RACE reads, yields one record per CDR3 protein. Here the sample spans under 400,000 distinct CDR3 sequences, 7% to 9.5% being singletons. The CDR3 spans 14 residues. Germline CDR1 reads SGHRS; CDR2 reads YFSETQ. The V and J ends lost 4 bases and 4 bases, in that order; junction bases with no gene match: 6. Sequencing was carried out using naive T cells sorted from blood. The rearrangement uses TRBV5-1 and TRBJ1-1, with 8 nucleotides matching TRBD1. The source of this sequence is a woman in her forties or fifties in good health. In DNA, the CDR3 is TGCGCCAGCAGCCCGCTCGACAGGGGCACTGAAGCTTTCTTT. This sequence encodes CASSPLDRGTEAFF.